This T cell receptor (beta chain) was identified during a study of OX40 agonist ivuxolimab in advanced cancers. Looking at the study overall: Cancers in dose escalation were hepatocellular, melanoma, renal cell and head and neck.

The study's findings and limits: At 0.1 to 3.0 mg/kg, CD4+ and CD8+ blood T cells expanded clonally by week 6.

Note on this clone: Its antigen is unknown.

Germline-derived CDR1 and CDR2 are SGHTA and FQGNSA. Losses at the gene ends were 0 bases for V and 7 bases for J; bases not matched to a gene: 19. The CDR3 extends over 20 amino acids. Profiled with immunoSEQ multiplex PCR; TCRdb holds only in-frame clones, not every one. The data hold 30,000 to 40,000 clones, with 89% observed a single time. The TCR sequence derives from an adult with an advanced solid tumor such as melanoma, head and neck, liver or kidney cancer. This rearrangement joins TRBV7-2 to TRBJ2-3; TRBD2 matches at 10 bases. Source: CD4+ or CD8+ T cells sorted from blood, taken in a trial of the OX40 agonist ivuxolimab. CDR3 sequence: CASSLALERGGPEPLHTQYF. Here the CDR3 DNA reads TGTGCCAGCAGCTTAGCGCTCGAGCGGGGGGGCCCCGAGCCTCTTCATACGCAGTATTTT.